The 8 T cell receptor beta chains below come from one sample, sequenced in a study of blood T cell repertoires in COVID-19 (TCRdb year 2020). Library prep was done by the immunoSEQ multiplex PCR assay. The clones in this table, taken by TCRdb from immuneACCESS, are in-frame only. Not every clone is retained; where verified, under half of the shortfall comes from an unresolved V gene, and the cause of the rest is unknown. The sample data list about 210,000 clones, and roughly 86% of these were observed just once. The top ten hold about 12% of the sample. The sample taken for sequencing was peripheral blood. The receptors derive from a middle-aged woman with acute or convalescent COVID-19.

The chain uses TRBV24-1 and TRBJ2-1, with 8 bases fitting TRBD1. This CDR3 region has 18 residues. V gave up 1 base and J gave up 8 bases; unmatched junction bases: 15. Germline V gene sequence: CDR1 KGHDR, CDR2 SFDVKD. The CDR3: CATSDFTAQGARGYEQFF. Here the CDR3 DNA reads TGTGCCACCAGTGATTTTACGGCTCAGGGGGCGCGTGGGTATGAGCAGTTCTTC.

The gene calls are TRBV20-1 and TRBJ1-1, with a possible D match to TRBD1 (6 bases). The CDR3 runs 14 residues. Trimming took off 3 bases at V and 3 bases at J, with 14 bases between the two ends. Germline CDR1 reads DFQATT; CDR2 reads SNEGSKA (reference sequence). CDR3 protein: CSASQGHPDTEAFF. The CDR3, as DNA: TGCAGTGCTAGTCAGGGGCACCCTGACACTGAAGCTTTCTTT.

This chain uses TRBV5-1 with TRBJ1-6, with 9 nucleotides matching TRBD1. With V trimmed by 4 bases and J by 5 bases, 7 bases remained unmatched. Germline lookup yields CDR1 SGHRS and CDR2 YFSETQ. The CDR3 is made up of 16 amino acids. This CDR3 reads CASSLDRGSNNSPLHF. CDR3 DNA sequence: TGCGCCAGCAGCCTGGACAGGGGATCAAATAATTCACCCCTCCACTTT.

The chain links TRBV7-8 to TRBJ1-5, with TRBD1 identical over 8 bases. CDR1 SGHVS and CDR2 FQNEAQ come from the germline V gene. The CDR3 length is 15 residues. The V segment lost 6 bases and the J segment 6 bases; nucleotides outside the gene matches: 10. In DNA, the CDR3 is TGTGCCAGCAGACCCGGACAGGGTTTGGGTCAGCCCCAGCATTTT. Its protein product is CASRPGQGLGQPQHF.

The CDR3 DNA is TGTGCCTGGAGTGTCGGACAGGGGGCCAGGGATACGCAGTATTTT. As protein: CAWSVGQGARDTQYF. The J gene is TRBJ2-3, the V gene TRBV30, with TRBD1 matching 11 bases. Germline loops: CDR1 GTSNPN, CDR2 SVGIG (reference sequence). The V gene end was trimmed by 0 bases and the J gene end by 6 bases; junction bases not matched to a gene: 5. This CDR3 contains 15 residues. Filled out from reference TRBV30 and TRBJ2-3, the complete variable domain reads SQTIHQWPATLVQPVGSPLSLECTVEGTSNPNLYWYRQAAGRGLQLLFYSVGIGQISSEVPQNLSASRPQDRQFILSSKKLLLSDSGFYLCAWSVGQGARDTQYFGPGTRLTVL.

V usage is TRBV7-2 and J usage is TRBJ1-3, with 10 nucleotides matching TRBD1. Per the germline V gene, CDR1 is SGHTA and CDR2 is FQGNSA. The CDR3 covers 16 residues. J was trimmed by 4 bases and V by 3 bases; bases with no gene match: 6. The CDR3 here is CASSLTGGASGNTIYF. The DNA for the CDR3 is TGTGCCAGCAGCTTGACAGGGGGCGCATCCGGAAACACCATATATTTT. The full variable domain, with the rest looked up from reference TRBV7-2 and TRBJ1-3, is GAGVSQSPSNKVTEKGKDVELRCDPISGHTALYWYRQSLGQGLEFLIYFQGNSAPDKSGLPSDRFSAERTGGSVSTLTIQRTQQEDSAVYLCASSLTGGASGNTIYFGEGSWLTVV.

The CDR3 sequence is CASSLRSGGWYEQFF. Written as DNA, the CDR3 is TGTGCCAGCAGCTTACGTAGCGGGGGGTGGTATGAGCAGTTCTTC. The chain employs TRBV11-2 and TRBJ2-1; 10 bases align to TRBD2. CDR3 length: 15 residues. V trimming: 2 bases; J trimming: 8 bases; junction bases outside the gene matches: 6. Germline V gene lookup returns CDR1 SGHAT and CDR2 FQNNGV. The whole variable domain, remainder taken from reference TRBV11-2 and TRBJ2-1, is EAGVAQSPRYKIIEKRQSVAFWCNPISGHATLYWYQQILGQGPKLLIQFQNNGVVDDSQLPKDRFSAERLKGVDSTLKIQPAKLEDSAVYLCASSLRSGGWYEQFFGPGTRLTVL.

V gene TRBV6-1 combines with J gene TRBJ2-7; 7 nucleotides align to TRBD2. Germline values: CDR1 MNHNS, CDR2 SASEGT. This CDR3 comprises 14 residues. The junction had 5 bases not matched to a gene; V was cut back by 1 base and J by 5 bases. For the CDR3, the DNA is TGTGCCAGCAGTGAAGGAGGGAGGGGCGACGAGCAGTACTTC. Its protein product is CASSEGGRGDEQYF.